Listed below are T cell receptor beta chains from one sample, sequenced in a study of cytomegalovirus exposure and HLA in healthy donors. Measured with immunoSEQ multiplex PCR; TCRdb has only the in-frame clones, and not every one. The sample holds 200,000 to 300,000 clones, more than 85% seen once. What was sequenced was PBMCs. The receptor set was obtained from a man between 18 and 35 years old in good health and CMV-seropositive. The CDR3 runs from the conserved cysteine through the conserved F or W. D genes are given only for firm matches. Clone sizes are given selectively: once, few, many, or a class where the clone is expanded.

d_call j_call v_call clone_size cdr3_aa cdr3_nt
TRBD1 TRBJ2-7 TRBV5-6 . CASSLDWTGALGPTYEQYF TGTGCCAGCAGCTTGGACTGGACAGGGGCTCTGGGACCAACCTACGAGCAGTACTTC
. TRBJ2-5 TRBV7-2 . CASSSGETQYF TGTGCCAGCAGCTCCGGGGAGACCCAGTACTTC
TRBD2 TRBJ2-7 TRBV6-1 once CASSEELAGFYEQYF TGTGCCAGCAGTGAAGAACTAGCGGGATTCTACGAGCAGTACTTC
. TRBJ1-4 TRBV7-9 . CASSSLGEKLFF TGTGCCAGCAGCTCCCTCGGGGAAAAACTGTTTTTT
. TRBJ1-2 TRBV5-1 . CASSLSPSVYGYTF TGCGCCAGCAGCTTAAGTCCATCGGTCTATGGCTACACCTTC
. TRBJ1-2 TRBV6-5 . CASSFFGTRNGYTF TGTGCCAGCAGTTTCTTCGGGACAAGAAATGGCTACACCTTC
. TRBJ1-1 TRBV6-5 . CASSYLRNTEAFF TGTGCCAGCAGTTACTTGAGGAACACTGAAGCTTTCTTT
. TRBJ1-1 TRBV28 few CASSPATEAFF TGTGCCAGCAGTCCGGCCACTGAAGCTTTCTTT
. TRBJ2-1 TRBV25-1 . CASRIYNEQFF TGTGCCAGTAGGATATACAATGAGCAGTTCTTC
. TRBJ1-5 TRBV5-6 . CASSGPQGPAYQHF TGTGCCAGCAGCGGACCCCAGGGCCCTGCGTACCAGCATTTT
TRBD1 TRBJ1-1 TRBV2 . CASSESSEQGAGWNTEAFF TGTGCCAGCAGTGAAAGTTCAGAACAGGGGGCGGGCTGGAACACTGAAGCTTTCTTT
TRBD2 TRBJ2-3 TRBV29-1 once CSFSRLADTQYF TGCAGCTTTAGTCGACTAGCCGATACGCAGTATTTT
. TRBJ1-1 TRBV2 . CASSIGPTEAFF TGTGCCAGCAGCATCGGGCCAACTGAAGCTTTCTTT
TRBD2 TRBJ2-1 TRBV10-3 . CASLAGASNEQFF TGTGCCTCCCTAGCGGGAGCCTCCAATGAGCAGTTCTTC
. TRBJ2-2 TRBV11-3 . CASSRRGELFF TGTGCCAGCAGCAGAAGAGGGGAGCTGTTTTTT
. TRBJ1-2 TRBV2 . CASSRDGQANYGYTF TGTGCCAGCAGCCGGGACGGCCAAGCTAACTATGGCTACACCTTC
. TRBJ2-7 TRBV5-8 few CASSYYRLLTSYEQYF TGTGCCAGCAGCTACTACAGGCTTCTAACCTCCTACGAGCAGTACTTC
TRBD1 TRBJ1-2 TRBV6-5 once CASSYSGQGRGGYTF TGTGCCAGCAGTTACTCGGGACAGGGGAGGGGAGGCTACACCTTC